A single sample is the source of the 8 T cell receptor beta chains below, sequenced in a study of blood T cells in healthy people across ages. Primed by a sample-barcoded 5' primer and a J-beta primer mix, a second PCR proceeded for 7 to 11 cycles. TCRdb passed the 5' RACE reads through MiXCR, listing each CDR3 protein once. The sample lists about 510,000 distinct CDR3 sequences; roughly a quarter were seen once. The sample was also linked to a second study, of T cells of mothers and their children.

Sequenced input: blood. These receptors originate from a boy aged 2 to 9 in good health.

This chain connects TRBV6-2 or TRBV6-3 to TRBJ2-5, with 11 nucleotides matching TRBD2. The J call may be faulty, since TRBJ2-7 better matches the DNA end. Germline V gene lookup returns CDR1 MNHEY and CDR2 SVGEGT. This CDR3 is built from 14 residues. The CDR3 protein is CASKPGLAVYEQYF. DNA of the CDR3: TGTGCCAGCAAACCGGGACTAGCGGTCTACGAGCAGTACTTC.

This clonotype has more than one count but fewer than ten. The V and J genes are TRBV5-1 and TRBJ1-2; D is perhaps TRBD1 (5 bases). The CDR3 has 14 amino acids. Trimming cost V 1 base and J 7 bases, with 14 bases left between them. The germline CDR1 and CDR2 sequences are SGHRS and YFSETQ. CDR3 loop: CASSLTDTLTGYTF. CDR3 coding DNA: TGCGCCAGCAGCTTGACGGACACCCTGACTGGCTACACCTTC.

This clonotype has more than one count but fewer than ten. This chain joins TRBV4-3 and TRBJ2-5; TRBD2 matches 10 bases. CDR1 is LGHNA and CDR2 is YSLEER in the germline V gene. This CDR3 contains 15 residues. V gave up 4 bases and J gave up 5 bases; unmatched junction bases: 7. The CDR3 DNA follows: TGCGCCAGCAGCCGAGCGGGAGGGGTTCGGGAGACCCAGTACTTC. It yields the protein CASSRAGGVRETQYF.

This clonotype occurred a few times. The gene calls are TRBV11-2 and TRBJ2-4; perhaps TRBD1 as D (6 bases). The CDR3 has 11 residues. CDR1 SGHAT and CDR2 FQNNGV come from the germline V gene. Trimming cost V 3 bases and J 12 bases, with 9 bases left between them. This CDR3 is CASSFGGDQYF. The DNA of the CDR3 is TGTGCCAGCAGCTTTGGGGGCGATCAGTACTTC.

The CDR3 sequence: CASSYRPEETQYF. CDR3 bases: TGTGCCAGCAGCTACAGACCTGAAGAGACCCAGTACTTC. The chain uses TRBV7-2 and TRBJ2-5, with D hard to call. The CDR3 runs to 13 residues. Per germline, CDR1 SGHTA and CDR2 FQGNSA. Trimming pared 4 bases from V and 3 bases from J, leaving 9 bases between.

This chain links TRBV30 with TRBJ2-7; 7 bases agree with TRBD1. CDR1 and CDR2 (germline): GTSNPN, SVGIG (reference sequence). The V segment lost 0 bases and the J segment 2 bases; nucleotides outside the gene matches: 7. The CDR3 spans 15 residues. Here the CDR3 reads CAWSVQGTLPYEQYF. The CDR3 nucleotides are TGTGCCTGGAGTGTACAGGGGACCCTCCCCTACGAGCAGTACTTC.

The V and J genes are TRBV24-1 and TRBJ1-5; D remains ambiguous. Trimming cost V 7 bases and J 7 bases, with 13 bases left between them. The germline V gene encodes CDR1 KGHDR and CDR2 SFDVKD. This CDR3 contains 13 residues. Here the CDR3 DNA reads TGTGCCACCAGCGACGGACTTGGGCAGCCCCAGCATTTT. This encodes CATSDGLGQPQHF.

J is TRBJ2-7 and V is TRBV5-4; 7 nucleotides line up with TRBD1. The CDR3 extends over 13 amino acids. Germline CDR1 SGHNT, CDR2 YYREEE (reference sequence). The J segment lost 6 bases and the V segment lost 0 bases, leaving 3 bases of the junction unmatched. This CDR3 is CASSLGDRVEQYF. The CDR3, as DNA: TGTGCCAGCAGCTTGGGTGACAGGGTCGAGCAGTACTTC.